The rows below give T cell receptor beta chains drawn from one sample of a study of OX40 agonist ivuxolimab in advanced cancers. Sequenced by immunoSEQ multiplex PCR; TCRdb stores in-frame clones only, minus some. This table holds about 71,000 clones, 84% found once. The source was CD4+ or CD8+ T cells sorted from blood, collected in a trial of the OX40 agonist ivuxolimab. The source is an adult with an advanced solid tumor such as melanoma, head and neck, liver or kidney cancer. Each CDR3 is given with its conserved first and last residue. A D gene is named only where the DNA matches it firmly. Clone size is given for some rows only: seen once, a few or many times, or a class if the clone is expanded.

size | D | J | V | DNA | CDR3
NA | NA | TRBJ2-2 | TRBV6-5 | TGTGCCAGCAGTTTTTCCGGGGAGCTGTTTTTT | CASSFSGELFF
NA | TRBD1 | TRBJ1-1 | TRBV5-1 | TGCGCCAGCAGCTTGATGCCGGGACAGGGGGCCACTGAAGCTTTCTTT | CASSLMPGQGATEAFF
few | NA | TRBJ1-2 | TRBV30 | TGTGCCTGGAGTGAGGACCTCTATGGCTACACCTTC | CAWSEDLYGYTF
few | NA | TRBJ1-6 | TRBV19 | TGTGCCAGTAGGACGACAGGTACCTATAATTCACCCCTCCACTTT | CASRTTGTYNSPLHF
NA | TRBD1 | TRBJ1-2 | TRBV11-2 | TGTGCCAGCAGCTCACAGGGGTACGGCTACACCTTC | CASSSQGYGYTF
NA | NA | TRBJ1-2 | TRBV5-8 | TGTGCCAGCAGCTTGTTAGGTCAGGTCGACTATGGCTACACCTTC | CASSLLGQVDYGYTF
NA | NA | TRBJ1-1 | TRBV28 | TGTGCCAGCAGTTGGGGGAACACTGAAGCTTTCTTT | CASSWGNTEAFF
NA | TRBD2 | TRBJ2-1 | TRBV10-2 | TGCGCCAGCAGTGCTTATAGCGGGAGGGATTACAATGAGCAGTTCTTC | CASSAYSGRDYNEQFF
NA | NA | TRBJ2-6 | TRBV28 | TGTGCCAGCATAGAAGCTGGGGCCAACGTCCTGACTTTC | CASIEAGANVLTF
NA | NA | TRBJ1-1 | TRBV28 | TGTGCCACCGCGACAGGAAACACTGAAGCTTTCTTT | CATATGNTEAFF
NA | TRBD2 | TRBJ2-7 | TRBV5-1 | TGCGCCAGCAGCTTGGGGGGACTAGGCTACGAGCAGTACTTC | CASSLGGLGYEQYF
NA | NA | TRBJ2-3 | TRBV15 | TGTGCCACCAGCGGGGGGACAAGCACAGATACGCAGTATTTT | CATSGGTSTDTQYF
NA | NA | TRBJ1-3 | TRBV5-6 | TGTGCCAGCAGTCCCAACCGCAGAAGCTCTGGAAACACCATATATTTT | CASSPNRRSSGNTIYF
NA | NA | TRBJ2-3 | TRBV6-1 | TGTGCCAGCAGTGTCGGTTGGGATACGCAGTATTTT | CASSVGWDTQYF
NA | NA | TRBJ1-2 | TRBV30 | TGTGCCGGCTCCAGGGAGGCAGGCTACACCTTC | CAGSREAGYTF
NA | NA | TRBJ2-5 | TRBV2 | TGTGCCAGCAGGGTGGCAGGGGCAAAAGAGACCCAGTACTTC | CASRVAGAKETQYF
once | NA | TRBJ2-5 | TRBV18 | TGTGCCAGCTCCCCGGGACATCAAGAGACCCAGTACTTC | CASSPGHQETQYF
few | TRBD2 | TRBJ2-6 | TRBV30 | TGTGCCTGGAGGGAGGGACTAGCGGATTTCTCTGGGGCCAACGTCCTGACTTTC | CAWREGLADFSGANVLTF
NA | NA | TRBJ2-1 | TRBV11-3 | TGTGCCAGCAGCTTAGGAACTAGTTTCAATGAGCAGTTCTTC | CASSLGTSFNEQFF
NA | NA | TRBJ1-5 | TRBV4-3 | TGCGCCAGCAGCCAAGAACATTTGGCTAGCAATCAGCCCCAGCATTTT | CASSQEHLASNQPQHF
NA | NA | TRBJ1-4 | TRBV15 | TGTGCCACCAGCAGATCTGAAGCCTCAACTAATGAAAAACTGTTTTTT | CATSRSEASTNEKLFF
once | NA | TRBJ1-1 | TRBV29-1 | TGCAGCGTTTCAGGGGCGGCTTACACTGAAGCTTTCTTT | CSVSGAAYTEAFF